The 9 T cell receptor beta chains below all came from one sample that was sequenced in a study of blood T cells in healthy people across ages (dated by TCRdb to the mid-2010s). Library prep was done by 5' RACE. The sequencer was an Illumina HiSeq 2500. A second 7 to 11 cycle PCR used a sample-barcoded 5' primer and a J-beta primer mix. TCRdb's own reprocessing of the public reads used fastp at Q25 and MiXCR and kept productive beta chains. Records with the same CDR3 protein are collapsed into one entry carrying the most frequent genes and DNA. The sample table contains about 640,000 distinct CDR3 sequences; only one count was recorded for less than 45% of them. In total, the top ten clones hold around 32% of the sample. The source material was blood. These receptors all come from a man at least 80 years old in good health.

The chain uses TRBV4-3 and TRBJ1-2; D is possibly TRBD1 (5 bases). CDR1 LGHNA and CDR2 YSLEER come from the germline V gene. This CDR3 region has 15 residues. V shed 1 base and J shed 6 bases, with 15 bases lying between them. CDR3 sequence: CASSQAERDVNGYTF. For the CDR3, the DNA is TGCGCCAGCAGCCAAGCCGAAAGGGACGTAAATGGCTACACCTTC.

V is TRBV20-1 and J is TRBJ2-1, with 12 bases fitting TRBD2. The CDR3 is 16 residues long. V gave up 1 base and J gave up 7 bases; unmatched junction bases: 8. Germline CDR1 reads DFQATT; CDR2 reads SNEGSKA (reference sequence). The CDR3 spells CSARGLAGGPINEQFF. In nucleotides, the CDR3 is TGCAGTGCTAGAGGCCTAGCGGGAGGGCCAATTAATGAGCAGTTCTTC.

This clonotype has at least ten counts. The chain recombines TRBV20-1 with TRBJ2-3; D is unclear. Germline CDR1 DFQATT, CDR2 SNEGSKA (reference sequence). V was trimmed by 5 bases and J by 5 bases, leaving 8 bases between them. There are 11 residues in the CDR3. The CDR3, as DNA: TGCAGTGCTCTCCGTGGAGATACGCAGTATTTT. Protein: CSALRGDTQYF.

CDR3 protein: CATSDRRQLGHEQYF. CDR3 in DNA: TGTGCCACCAGTGATCGTCGACAGCTTGGGCATGAGCAGTACTTC. The chain combines TRBV24-1 with TRBJ2-7; possibly TRBD1 for D (5 bases). Germline V gene lookup returns CDR1 KGHDR and CDR2 SFDVKD. Trimming took 3 bases from V and 7 from J, leaving 18 bases between them. This CDR3 spans 15 amino acids.

This clonotype was seen more than once but under ten times. The chain links TRBV27 to TRBJ2-1; possibly TRBD1 for D (6 bases). There are 15 residues in the CDR3. The germline V gene has CDR1 MNHEY and CDR2 SMNVEV (reference sequence). Trimming pared 5 bases from V and 7 bases from J, leaving 18 bases between. The CDR3 region is CASSVTGWGENEQFF. The CDR3 DNA follows: TGTGCCAGCAGTGTAACAGGGTGGGGTGAGAATGAGCAGTTCTTC.

V usage is TRBV6-5 and J usage is TRBJ1-2, with D tentatively TRBD1 (5 bases). Germline V gene data show CDR1 as MNHEY and CDR2 as SVGAGI. This CDR3 is 14 amino acids long. The V gene lost 0 bases and the J gene lost 6 bases, with 11 bases spanning the gap. For the CDR3, the DNA is TGTGCCAGCAGTTACTCGGGGGGTAGGGATGGCTACACCTTC. Translated: CASSYSGGRDGYTF.

The chain links TRBV6-2 or TRBV6-3 to TRBJ2-5; D unclear. There are 15 residues in the CDR3. V shed 7 bases and J shed 5 bases, with 20 bases lying between them. Germline values: CDR1 MNHEY, CDR2 SVGEGT. CDR3 DNA: TGTGCCAGCACAAGAGACTCGGCCCTGGGTGAGACCCAGTACTTC. Protein product: CASTRDSALGETQYF.

This clonotype was recorded at least ten times. The chain's CDR3 is CSARENAGNTGELFF. The CDR3 DNA follows: TGCAGTGCTAGAGAGAATGCAGGGAACACCGGGGAGCTGTTTTTT. The V gene is TRBV20-1, the J gene TRBJ2-2; D remains unclear. Germline lookup yields CDR1 DFQATT and CDR2 SNEGSKA (reference sequence). The V gene lost 0 bases and the J gene lost 1 base, with 9 bases spanning the gap. The CDR3 is 15 residues long.

This clonotype has only a few counts. This chain links TRBV7-2 with TRBJ2-3, with 8 bases fitting TRBD1. Per germline, CDR1 SGHTA and CDR2 FQGNSA. The CDR3 is 17 amino acids. Trimming removed 5 bases from V and 3 bases from J; junction bases left unmatched: 13. Here the CDR3 reads CASSPSRTGKETDTQYF. CDR3 DNA sequence: TGTGCCAGCAGCCCATCACGGACAGGGAAAGAAACAGATACGCAGTATTTT.